This entry is about one TCR beta chain. Its matching antigen is unknown. Positively selected for CCR7, the CD45RO-negative cells used as naive CD8 cells excluded terminally differentiated effector memory CD45RA+ cells. The donor population consisted of healthy HIV-negative adults with no recent acute infections or vaccinations. This sample is part of a study of shared clonotypes between healthy human individuals. Clones were sequenced by immunoSEQ multiplex PCR, and TCRdb holds only the in-frame ones, with some missing. Of roughly 2.1 million clones listed, more than 85% are singletons. Points from the study as a whole: Compared with memory subsets, naive subsets generally had larger estimated richness.

The clonotype originates from a man in his late teens or twenties in good health. Some clones in this sample may be carry-over from other donors' samples. What was sequenced was naive CD8+ T cells from PBMCs.

CDR3 loop: CASSQTGLAGNEQYF. CDR3 nucleotides: TGTGCCAGCAGCCAAACCGGACTAGCGGGGAACGAGCAGTACTTC. This sequence joins TRBV4-2 and TRBJ2-7, with 12 positions matching TRBD2. V lost 2 bases to trimming and J lost 5 bases; unmatched junction nucleotides: 4. Germline V lookup: CDR1 LGHNA, CDR2 YNFKEQ. This CDR3 is 15 amino acids long.